This record concerns one T cell receptor (beta chain) sequence. Its antigen is not known. These data originate in a study of OX40 agonist ivuxolimab in advanced cancers. Study-wide background: The study enrolled dose-escalation patients with hepatocellular carcinoma, melanoma, renal cell or head and neck cancer. Partial responses occurred in three patients (one hepatocellular carcinoma, two cutaneous melanoma).

General study results and limits: Expanded clones tended on average to be more numerous among CD8+ T cells than CD4+. Among the lowest peripheral clonal expansion occurred in 0.1-3.0 mg/kg partial responders.

Between the trimmed V and J ends, which lost 6 bases and 4 bases, there was a span of 12 bases. The CDR3 runs to 14 residues. Per germline, CDR1 SNHLY and CDR2 FYNNEI. Produced via immunoSEQ multiplex PCR; TCRdb's table is partial and in-frame only. The sample consists of around 55,000 clones, approximately 83% of them appearing once. This chain connects TRBV2 to TRBJ2-2; TRBD1 might be the D (6 bases). The source was CD4+ or CD8+ T cells sorted from blood, collected in a trial of the OX40 agonist ivuxolimab. This sequence originates from an adult with an advanced solid tumor such as melanoma, head and neck, liver or kidney cancer. CDR3 sequence (DNA): TGTGCCAGCAGGTCGACAGGAACCACCGGGGAGCTGTTTTTT. It is translated as CASRSTGTTGELFF.